A single sample is the source of the 31 T cell receptor beta chains below, sequenced in a study of blood T cells in healthy people across ages. A second PCR, run for roughly 6 to 11 cycles, used a sample-barcoded 5' primer plus a J-beta primer mix. TCRdb called the 5' RACE reads again in MiXCR, with one record for every CDR3 protein. The table includes over a million distinct CDR3 sequences, roughly 45% detected once. The sequencing sample was made of blood. The receptors shown here come from a woman aged 55 to 70 in good health.

This clonotype was counted a few times. The rearrangement links TRBV7-3 to TRBJ1-2; D gene unclear. The CDR3 is 13 residues long. Trimming cost V 6 bases and J 6 bases, with 14 bases left between them. The germline gives CDR1 SGHTA, CDR2 FQGTGA. The CDR3 DNA reads TGTGCCAGCAGGTCAGGCTTTAAGGATGGCTACACCTTC. It is translated as CASRSGFKDGYTF.

The chain is built from TRBV20-1 and TRBJ2-5; D may be TRBD1 (5 bases). V shed 3 bases and J shed 2 bases, with 22 bases lying between them. Germline CDR1 and CDR2: DFQATT and SNEGSKA (reference sequence). The length of the CDR3 is 17 residues. CDR3 loop: CSASKRQAGLRQETQYF. CDR3 in DNA: TGCAGTGCTAGTAAACGCCAGGCAGGGCTGAGGCAAGAGACCCAGTACTTC.

In its sample, this clonotype was seen many times. The genes are TRBV3-1 and TRBJ2-1; D remains unclear. Deletions cut 1 base from V and 9 bases from J, with 7 bases between. The CDR3 is 12 amino acids. Germline lookup yields CDR1 LGHDT and CDR2 YNNKEL (reference sequence). In DNA form, the CDR3 reads TGTGCCAGCAGCCAAGCCAAGGGTGAGCAGTTCTTC. Protein product: CASSQAKGEQFF.

The chain is built from TRBV5-1 and TRBJ1-4; D may be TRBD1 (6 bases). Trimming stripped 5 bases from V and 4 bases from J, with 12 bases between. CDR1 and CDR2 (germline): SGHRS, YFSETQ. The CDR3 totals 14 residues. CDR3 DNA sequence: TGCGCCAGCAGAGTCGAGGGGGGTAATGAAAAACTGTTTTTT. As protein: CASRVEGGNEKLFF. The entire variable domain, with the rest obtained from reference TRBV5-1 and TRBJ1-4, is as follows: KAGVTQTPRYLIKTRGQQVTLSCSPISGHRSVSWYQQTPGQGLQFLFEYFSETQRNKGNFPGRFSGRQFSNSRSEMNVSTLELGDSALYLCASRVEGGNEKLFFGSGTQLSVL.

The chain employs TRBV12-3 or TRBV12-4 and TRBJ2-1, with TRBD2 as a possible D gene (5 bases). This CDR3 region has 14 residues. Between the trimmed V and J ends, which lost 5 bases and 3 bases, there was a span of 11 bases. CDR3 DNA: TGTGCCAGCAGTGTATCACGGGACTACAATGAGCAGTTCTTC. Its translation is CASSVSRDYNEQFF.

The chain recombines TRBV6-2 or TRBV6-3 with TRBJ2-5, with D perhaps matching TRBD2 (5 bases). Trimming removed 6 bases at V and 5 bases at J, with 16 bases between. This CDR3 spans 14 amino acids. The germline gives CDR1 MNHEY, CDR2 SVGEGT. CDR3 nucleotide sequence: TGTGCCAGCAGATCTCGGGGAGAGATGGAGACCCAGTACTTC. Its protein is CASRSRGEMETQYF.

The chain joins TRBV6-5 to TRBJ2-6; 7 bases match TRBD1. Trimming cost V 7 bases and J 0 bases; bases outside gene matches: 3. CDR1 and CDR2 from the germline V gene are MNHEY and SVGAGI. This CDR3 comprises 15 residues. CDR3: CASTGQSSGANVLTF. CDR3 nucleotide sequence: TGTGCCAGCACGGGACAGAGCTCTGGGGCCAACGTCCTGACTTTC.

The CDR3 region is CASSTSGTGVETQYF. In nucleotides, the CDR3 is TGTGCCAGCAGTACCTCCGGGACAGGGGTGGAGACCCAGTACTTC. The chain joins TRBV27 to TRBJ2-5; 10 nucleotides align to TRBD1. Unmatched junction bases numbered 8, after V lost 5 bases and J lost 5 bases. Per germline, CDR1 MNHEY and CDR2 SMNVEV (reference sequence). The CDR3 length is 15 residues.

In its sample, this clonotype was seen a few times. This rearrangement joins TRBV3-1 to TRBJ2-5, with a tentative D call TRBD2 (7 bases). The V gene lost 5 bases and the J gene lost 4 bases, with 14 bases spanning the gap. Germline V lookup: CDR1 LGHDT, CDR2 YNNKEL (reference sequence). CDR3 length: 14 amino acids. This CDR3 is CASSSGGGGETQYF. In DNA, the CDR3 is TGTGCCAGCAGCTCGGGAGGAGGGGGAGAGACCCAGTACTTC.

This clonotype showed up many times. This rearrangement joins TRBV29-1 to TRBJ2-5; 11 bases match TRBD2. The ends lost 6 bases at V and 4 bases at J; junction bases unmatched: 7. Per germline, CDR1 SQVTM and CDR2 ANQGSEA. CDR3 length: 14 residues. The CDR3 nucleotides read TGCAGCGTCACACTAGCGGGAGTCGGAGAGACCCAGTACTTC. It specifies CSVTLAGVGETQYF.

This clonotype was seen only a few times. The J gene is TRBJ2-1, the V gene TRBV12-5; 8 bases are shared with TRBD2. The germline gives CDR1 LGHNT, CDR2 FRNRAP. The V and J ends lost 6 bases and 5 bases, in that order; junction bases with no gene match: 9. The CDR3 length is 15 residues. The CDR3, as DNA: TGTGCTAGTGGCCCCGGTCTAGCGGGTCACAATGAGCAGTTCTTC. Translating it yields CASGPGLAGHNEQFF.

As for this clonotype: The junction and the germline gene differ at one end; a read error may be behind it. V is TRBV5-1 and J is TRBJ2-1, with D tentatively TRBD1 (6 bases). This CDR3 has 14 residues. Looked up from germline, CDR1 is SGHRS and CDR2 is YFSETQ. The CDR3 DNA follows: TGTGCCAGCTCACCAGGGACATTAGGGAATGAGCAGTTCTTC. Protein: CASSPGTLGNEQFF.

This clonotype has just a few counts. The rearrangement links TRBV12-3 or TRBV12-4 to TRBJ1-5, with D tentatively TRBD1 (5 bases). Trimming stripped 5 bases from V and 4 bases from J, with 15 bases between. The CDR3 loop spans 15 amino acids. This chain's CDR3 is CASSRGRRWNQPQHF. The DNA for the CDR3 is TGTGCCAGCAGTAGGGGACGGAGGTGGAATCAGCCCCAGCATTTT.

This clonotype has just a few counts. This chain joins TRBV30 and TRBJ2-4, with a weak D call TRBD1 (5 bases). The DNA end is more similar to TRBJ2-7, so the J call may be wrong. In germline, CDR1 is GTSNPN, CDR2 SVGIG (reference sequence). The CDR3 contains 11 residues. The CDR3 nucleotides read TGTGCCTCGAGCAGGGTCTACGAGCAGTACTTC. Translating gives CASSRVYEQYF.

A few counts support this clonotype. J is TRBJ2-7 and V is TRBV2; D unresolved. Germline loops: CDR1 SNHLY, CDR2 FYNNEI. The V gene lost 2 bases and the J gene lost 2 bases, with 10 bases spanning the gap. There are 14 residues in the CDR3. This chain's CDR3 is CASSESVGPYEQYF. The CDR3 region has the DNA TGTGCCAGCAGTGAATCTGTAGGACCCTACGAGCAGTACTTC.

The V call is TRBV7-2, the J call TRBJ2-1; 13 bases map to TRBD2. The J call may be wrong; the DNA end is better matched by TRBJ2-7. This CDR3 has 16 amino acids. The germline V gene has CDR1 SGHTA and CDR2 FQGNSA. This CDR3 reads CASSSRTSGSSGEQYF. For the CDR3, the DNA is TGTGCCAGCAGCTCCAGGACTAGCGGGAGTTCGGGTGAGCAGTACTTC.

The chain combines TRBV10-2 with TRBJ2-3; D not resolved. Deletions cut 2 bases from V and 2 bases from J, with 8 bases between. CDR1 is WSHSY, CDR2 SAAADI, per germline. CDR3 length equals 14 residues. The CDR3 protein is CASSEKQITDTQYF. The CDR3 DNA reads as TGCGCCAGCAGTGAGAAGCAGATCACAGATACGCAGTATTTT.

This clonotype was picked up a small number of times. V and J are TRBV7-9 and TRBJ1-6; D gene unclear. Looked up from germline, CDR1 is SEHNR and CDR2 is FQNEAQ (reference sequence). V dropped 2 bases and J dropped 7 bases, with 18 bases sitting between them. The CDR3 is made up of 17 amino acids. The CDR3 protein is CASSLFPKHTANSPLHF. CDR3 bases: TGTGCCAGCAGCTTATTCCCCAAACATACCGCGAATTCACCCCTCCACTTT.

The chain combines TRBV6-5 with TRBJ2-7; D tentatively reads TRBD1 or TRBD2 (5 bases each). Deletions cut 0 bases from V and 3 bases from J, with 12 bases between. Germline V gene data show CDR1 as MNHEY and CDR2 as SVGAGI. This CDR3 has 15 residues. The CDR3 region is CASSYSEDTVYEQYF. In DNA, the CDR3 is TGTGCCAGCAGTTACTCGGAGGACACCGTCTACGAGCAGTACTTC.

The chain couples TRBV25-1 to TRBJ2-3, with 8 bases fitting TRBD1. Germline-derived CDR1 and CDR2 are MGHDK and SYGVNS. The CDR3 consists of 14 residues. V lost 4 bases and J lost 5; bases outside the gene matches: 5. The DNA of the CDR3 is TGTGCCAGCAGTGCCAGGACAGGGAAAGATACGCAGTATTTT. Its translation is CASSARTGKDTQYF.

V gene TRBV9 combines with J gene TRBJ2-3; either TRBD1 or TRBD2 may fit D (5 bases each). This CDR3 comprises 14 residues. The germline V gene encodes CDR1 SGDLS and CDR2 YYNGEE. V was clipped by 0 bases and J by 4 bases, with 9 bases between them. The CDR3: CASSVGDGADTQYF. The CDR3, as DNA: TGTGCCAGCAGCGTAGGGGACGGGGCAGATACGCAGTATTTT.

This clonotype was counted once. CDR3 DNA: TGTGCCAGCAGCTTAACAGCGGGAGATACGGGTACGCAGTATTTT. Protein product: CASSLTAGDTGTQYF. The chain is built from TRBV7-2 and TRBJ2-3, with 8 bases lining up with TRBD2. The CDR3 has 15 amino acids. Looked up from germline, CDR1 is SGHTA and CDR2 is FQGNSA. Trimming removed 2 bases from V and 8 bases from J; junction bases left unmatched: 9. The full variable domain, completed using reference TRBV7-2 and TRBJ2-3, is GAGVSQSPSNKVTEKGKDVELRCDPISGHTALYWYRQSLGQGLEFLIYFQGNSAPDKSGLPSDRFSAERTGGSVSTLTIQRTQQEDSAVYLCASSLTAGDTGTQYFGPGTRLTVL.

This clonotype was counted a few times. This chain joins TRBV6-5 and TRBJ2-7; TRBD1 matches 7 bases. V lost 5 bases and J lost 3; bases outside the gene matches: 10. Germline CDR1 reads MNHEY; CDR2 reads SVGAGI. The CDR3 contains 15 residues. The CDR3 here is CASSEPTGQRYEQYF. In DNA, the CDR3 is TGTGCCAGCAGTGAGCCGACAGGGCAACGCTACGAGCAGTACTTC.

This chain uses TRBV7-2 with TRBJ2-1; 10 bases are a match to TRBD2. This CDR3 is 14 amino acids long. The germline V gene encodes CDR1 SGHTA and CDR2 FQGNSA. With V trimmed by 6 bases and J by 6 bases, 5 bases remained unmatched. CDR3 amino acids: CASSPGLAFNEQFF. The CDR3, as DNA: TGTGCCAGCAGTCCGGGACTAGCGTTCAATGAGCAGTTCTTC.

This rearrangement joins TRBV13 to TRBJ2-3; 7 bases map to TRBD1. The CDR3 contains 17 residues. V dropped 0 bases and J dropped 5; count of bases not matched to a gene: 11. Germline CDR1 and CDR2: PRHDT and FYEKMQ (reference sequence). The CDR3: CASSLGLGRGFRDTQYF. The CDR3 coding sequence is TGTGCCAGCAGCTTAGGCCTGGGCAGGGGGTTCAGAGATACGCAGTATTTT. The whole variable domain, filled in from reference TRBV13 and TRBJ2-3, reads AAGVIQSPRHLIKEKRETATLKCYPIPRHDTVYWYQQGPGQDPQFLISFYEKMQSDKGSIPDRFSAQQFSDYHSELNMSSLELGDSALYFCASSLGLGRGFRDTQYFGPGTRLTVL.

This clonotype appeared once. The V call is TRBV20-1, the J call TRBJ2-7; TRBD2 matches at 8 bases. Trimming took 1 base from V and 2 from J; bases not matched to a gene: 4. Germline CDR1 is DFQATT and CDR2 is SNEGSKA (reference sequence). CDR3 length: 14 residues. The DNA for the CDR3 is TGCAGTGCTAGAGTATGGACTAGCCCCTACGAGCAGTACTTC. This translates into CSARVWTSPYEQYF.

The chain uses TRBV20-1 and TRBJ2-1, with TRBD2 matching over 10 bases. CDR1 and CDR2 (germline): DFQATT, SNEGSKA (reference sequence). Trimming took 8 bases from V and 5 from J; bases not matched to a gene: 18. The CDR3 sequence is 17 residues long. The CDR3 reads CSFPVGRLAGVHNEQFF. DNA of the CDR3: TGCAGTTTTCCGGTTGGAAGGCTAGCGGGAGTCCACAATGAGCAGTTCTTC.

This clonotype has a handful of counts. The chain couples TRBV5-1 to TRBJ2-3; possible D gene TRBD2, 5 bases. The V gene's germline CDR1 is SGHRS and CDR2 YFSETQ. The CDR3 totals 15 residues. With 4 bases removed from V and 6 bases from J, the gap between germline ends came to 18 bases. The CDR3 DNA reads as TGCGCCAGCAGCGTAGAGAGCACCGGGAAGGATACGCAGTATTTT. As protein: CASSVESTGKDTQYF.

This clonotype was picked up a small number of times. DNA for the CDR3: TGTGCCAGCTCCGTTATTGCGGAAATGAACATTCAGTACTTC. It yields the protein CASSVIAEMNIQYF. The rearrangement joins TRBV28 to TRBJ2-4, with D uncertain. Germline CDR1 reads MDHEN; CDR2 reads SYDVKM. This CDR3 is built from 14 residues. Between the trimmed V and J ends, which lost 8 bases and 7 bases, there was a span of 18 bases.

There are a few counts of this clonotype. V and J are TRBV15 and TRBJ2-1; D unclear. The CDR3 totals 13 residues. Germline CDR1 reads LNHNV; CDR2 reads YYDKDF (reference sequence). V gave up 1 base and J gave up 4 bases, with 5 bases separating them. The CDR3 region is CATSRATYNEQFF. The CDR3 nucleotides are TGTGCCACCAGCAGAGCTACTTACAATGAGCAGTTCTTC.

The rearrangement links TRBV5-1 to TRBJ2-7; D unclear. The CDR3 runs 14 residues. Germline V gene lookup returns CDR1 SGHRS and CDR2 YFSETQ. V was pared by 1 base and J by 5 bases, with 13 bases between. CDR3 DNA: TGCGCCAGCAGCTTGTCAGCGAACGTGAACGAGCAGTACTTC. Translation gives CASSLSANVNEQYF.